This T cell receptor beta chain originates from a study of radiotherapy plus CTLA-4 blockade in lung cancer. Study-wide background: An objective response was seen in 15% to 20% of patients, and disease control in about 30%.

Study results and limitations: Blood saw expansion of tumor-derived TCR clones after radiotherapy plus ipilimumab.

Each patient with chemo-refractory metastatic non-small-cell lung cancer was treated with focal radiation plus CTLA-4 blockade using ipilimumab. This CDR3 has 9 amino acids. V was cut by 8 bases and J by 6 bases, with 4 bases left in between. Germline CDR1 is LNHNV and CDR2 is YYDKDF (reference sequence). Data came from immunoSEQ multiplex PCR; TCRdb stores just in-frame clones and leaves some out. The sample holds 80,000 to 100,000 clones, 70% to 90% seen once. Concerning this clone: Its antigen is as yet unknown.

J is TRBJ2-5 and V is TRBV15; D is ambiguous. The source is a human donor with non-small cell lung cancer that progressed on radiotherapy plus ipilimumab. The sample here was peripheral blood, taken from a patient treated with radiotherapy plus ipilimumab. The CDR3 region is CATLQTQYF. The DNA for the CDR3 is TGTGCCACCCTACAGACCCAGTACTTC.